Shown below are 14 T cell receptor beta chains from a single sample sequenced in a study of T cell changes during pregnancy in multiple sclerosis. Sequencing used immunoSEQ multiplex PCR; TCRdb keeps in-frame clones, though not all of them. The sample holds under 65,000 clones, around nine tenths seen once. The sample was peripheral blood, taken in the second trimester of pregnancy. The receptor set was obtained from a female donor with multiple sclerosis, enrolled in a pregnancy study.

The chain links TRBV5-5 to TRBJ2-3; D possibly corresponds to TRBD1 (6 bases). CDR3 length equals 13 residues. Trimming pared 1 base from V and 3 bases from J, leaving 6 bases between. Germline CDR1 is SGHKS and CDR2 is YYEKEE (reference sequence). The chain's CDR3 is CASSLTGTDTQYF. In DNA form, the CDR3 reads TGTGCCAGCAGCTTGACAGGGACAGATACGCAGTATTTT.

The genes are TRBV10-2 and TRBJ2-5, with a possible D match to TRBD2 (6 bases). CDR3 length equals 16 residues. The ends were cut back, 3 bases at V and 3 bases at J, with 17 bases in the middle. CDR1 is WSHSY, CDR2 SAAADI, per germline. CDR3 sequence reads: CASSERGLALKETQYF. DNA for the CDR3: TGCGCCAGCAGTGAAAGGGGCCTAGCGCTCAAAGAGACCCAGTACTTC.

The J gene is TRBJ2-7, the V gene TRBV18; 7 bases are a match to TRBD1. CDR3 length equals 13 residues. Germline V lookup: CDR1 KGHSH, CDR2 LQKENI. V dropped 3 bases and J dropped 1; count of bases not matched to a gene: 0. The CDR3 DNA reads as TGTGCCAGCTCACCGGACAGGTCCTACGAGCAGTACTTC. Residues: CASSPDRSYEQYF.

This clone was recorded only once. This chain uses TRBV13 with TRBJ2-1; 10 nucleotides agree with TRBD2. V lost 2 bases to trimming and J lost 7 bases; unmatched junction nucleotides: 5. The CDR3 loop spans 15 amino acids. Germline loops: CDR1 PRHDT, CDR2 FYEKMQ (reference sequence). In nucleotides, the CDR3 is TGTGCCAGCAGCTTAAGCGGGAGGGCTGAAAATGAGCAGTTCTTC. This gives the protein CASSLSGRAENEQFF.

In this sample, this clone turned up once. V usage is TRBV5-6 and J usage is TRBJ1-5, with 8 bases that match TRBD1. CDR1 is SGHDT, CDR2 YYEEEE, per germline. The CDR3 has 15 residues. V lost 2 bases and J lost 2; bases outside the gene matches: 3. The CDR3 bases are TGTGCCAGCAGCTTTGGGACAGGTGGCAATCAGCCCCAGCATTTT. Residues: CASSFGTGGNQPQHF. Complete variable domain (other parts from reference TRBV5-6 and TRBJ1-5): DAGVTQSPTHLIKTRGQQVTLRCSPKSGHDTVSWYQQALGQGPQFIFQYYEEEERQRGNFPDRFSGHQFPNYSSELNVNALLLGDSALYLCASSFGTGGNQPQHFGDGTRLSIL.

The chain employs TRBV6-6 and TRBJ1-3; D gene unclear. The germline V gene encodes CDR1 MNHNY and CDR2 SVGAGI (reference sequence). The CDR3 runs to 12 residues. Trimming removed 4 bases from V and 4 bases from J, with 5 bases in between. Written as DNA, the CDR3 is TGTGCCAGCAGTTCTCAGGGAAACACCATATATTTT. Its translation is CASSSQGNTIYF.

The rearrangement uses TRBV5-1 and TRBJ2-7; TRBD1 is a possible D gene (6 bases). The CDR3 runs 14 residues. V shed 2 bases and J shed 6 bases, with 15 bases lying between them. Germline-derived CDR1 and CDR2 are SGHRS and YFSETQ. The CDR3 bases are TGCGCCAGCAGCTTACAGGGTGTTGAAGGCGAGCAGTACTTC. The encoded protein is CASSLQGVEGEQYF.

CDR3 coding DNA: TGCGCCAGCTCCAGGACTAGCTATTCGGGCGAGCAGTACTTC. Translated: CASSRTSYSGEQYF. The rearrangement links TRBV10-1 to TRBJ2-5; 8 bases are shared with TRBD2. The DNA matches TRBJ2-7 better at its end, which makes the J call doubtful. Per germline, CDR1 WNHNN and CDR2 SYGVQD (reference sequence). The CDR3 spans 14 residues.

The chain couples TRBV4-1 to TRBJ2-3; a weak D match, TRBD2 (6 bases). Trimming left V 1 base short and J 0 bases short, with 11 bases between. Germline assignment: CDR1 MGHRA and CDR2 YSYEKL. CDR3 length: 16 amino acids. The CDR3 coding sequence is TGCGCCAGCAGCCAAGGTATTAGCGGTAGCACAGATACGCAGTATTTT. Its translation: CASSQGISGSTDTQYF.

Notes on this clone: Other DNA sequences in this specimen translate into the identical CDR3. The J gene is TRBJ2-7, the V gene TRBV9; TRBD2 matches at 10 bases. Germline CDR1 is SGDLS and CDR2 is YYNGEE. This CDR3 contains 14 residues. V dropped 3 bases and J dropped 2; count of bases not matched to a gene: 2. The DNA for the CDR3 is TGTGCCAGCAGCGGGACTAGCGGTCCCTACGAGCAGTACTTC. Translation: CASSGTSGPYEQYF. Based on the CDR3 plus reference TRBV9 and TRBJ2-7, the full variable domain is DSGVTQTPKHLITATGQRVTLRCSPRSGDLSVYWYQQSLDQGLQFLIQYYNGEERAKGNILERFSAQQFPDLHSELNLSSLELGDSALYFCASSGTSGPYEQYFGPGTRLTVT.

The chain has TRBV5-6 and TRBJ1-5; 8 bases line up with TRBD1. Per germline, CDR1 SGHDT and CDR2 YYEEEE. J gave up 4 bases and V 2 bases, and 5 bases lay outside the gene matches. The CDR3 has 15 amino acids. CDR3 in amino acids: CASSLQGGGNQPQHF. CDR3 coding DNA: TGTGCCAGCAGCTTACAGGGGGGCGGGAATCAGCCCCAGCATTTT.

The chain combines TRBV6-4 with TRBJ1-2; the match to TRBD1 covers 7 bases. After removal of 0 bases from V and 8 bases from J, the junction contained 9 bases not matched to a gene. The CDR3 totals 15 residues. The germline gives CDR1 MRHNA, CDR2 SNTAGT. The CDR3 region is CASSDSTEGASGYTF. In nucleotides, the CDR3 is TGTGCCAGCAGTGACTCCACGGAGGGGGCGAGCGGCTACACCTTC.

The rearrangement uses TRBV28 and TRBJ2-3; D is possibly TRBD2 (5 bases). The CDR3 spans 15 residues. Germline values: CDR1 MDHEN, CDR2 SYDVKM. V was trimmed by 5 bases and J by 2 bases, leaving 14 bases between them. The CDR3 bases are TGTGCCAGCAGTAAACCGGGATCTTTCACAGATACGCAGTATTTT. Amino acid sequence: CASSKPGSFTDTQYF.

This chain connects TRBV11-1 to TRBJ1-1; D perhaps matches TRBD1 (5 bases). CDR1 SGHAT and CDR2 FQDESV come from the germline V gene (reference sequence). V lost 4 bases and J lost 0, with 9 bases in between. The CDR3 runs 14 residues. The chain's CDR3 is CASSSRGVNTEAFF. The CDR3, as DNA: TGTGCCAGCAGCTCACGGGGGGTGAACACTGAAGCTTTCTTT.